The 20 T cell receptor beta chains below were found in one sample sequenced in a study of cytomegalovirus exposure and HLA in healthy donors. The PCR used 60 Vbeta and 13 Jbeta primers. Clones were sequenced by immunoSEQ multiplex PCR, and TCRdb holds only the in-frame ones, with some missing. The data contain 100,000 to 150,000 clones, roughly 76% of them singletons. Sequencing was carried out using PBMCs. The receptor source for this set is a woman aged 45-65 years in good health and CMV-seronegative.

The chain is built from TRBV21-1 and TRBJ1-5; no check of the table's D call, TRBD1, against the DNA was made. TRBV21-1 is a listed pseudogene. CDR3 length: 14 amino acids. CDR3 residues: CASSKGQGWQPQHF. CDR3 coding DNA: TGTGCCAGCAGCAAGGGACAGGGATGGCAGCCCCAGCATTTT.

V usage is TRBV18 and J usage is TRBJ1-2; D is unclear. Germline lookup yields CDR1 KGHSH and CDR2 LQKENI. The V end lost 5 bases, the J end lost 2 bases, and 27 bases lay between the germline ends. This CDR3 is 19 amino acids long. CDR3 bases: TGTGCCAGCTCAGGGTATAAGTTTTTCGACGCACTACCCAACTATGGCTACACCTTC. Translation gives CASSGYKFFDALPNYGYTF.

The chain joins TRBV15 to TRBJ2-7, with a possible D match to TRBD2 (7 bases). V shed 5 bases and J shed 3 bases, with 17 bases lying between them. The CDR3 loop spans 15 amino acids. Germline V gene data show CDR1 as LNHNV and CDR2 as YYDKDF (reference sequence). The CDR3 nucleotides are TGTGCCACCAGCGGGGGCCTAACGGGGGGCTACGAGCAGTACTTC. This sequence encodes CATSGGLTGGYEQYF.

The gene calls are TRBV7-2 and TRBJ2-3; 11 nucleotides line up with TRBD2. This CDR3 contains 16 residues. With 5 bases clipped from V and 6 bases from J, the junction kept 10 bases outside the gene matches. Germline V gene lookup returns CDR1 SGHTA and CDR2 FQGNSA. The CDR3 region is CASSTRKLAGVDTQYF. CDR3 nucleotide sequence: TGTGCCAGCAGCACCCGGAAACTAGCGGGAGTTGATACGCAGTATTTT.

This chain connects TRBV4-2 to TRBJ2-3; possible D gene TRBD2, 6 bases. The V end was cut by 6 bases, the J end by 2 bases, with 9 bases between. The CDR3 consists of 13 residues. The germline CDR1 and CDR2 sequences are LGHNA and YNFKEQ. CDR3 amino acids: CASSLAVTDTQYF. Written as DNA, the CDR3 is TGTGCCAGCAGTTTAGCGGTCACAGATACGCAGTATTTT.

This clone has a single count. The rearrangement uses TRBV11-2 and TRBJ1-1, with unresolved D. CDR1 is SGHAT and CDR2 is FQNNGV in the germline V gene. The CDR3 runs 15 residues. V lost 2 bases to trimming and J lost 5 bases, with 15 bases between them. In nucleotides, the CDR3 is TGTGCCAGCAGCTTATATGCGGTGGCGGGAACTGAAGCTTTCTTT. Its protein is CASSLYAVAGTEAFF.

The chain has TRBV6-6 and TRBJ2-7, with TRBD2 matching 10 bases. This CDR3 comprises 15 residues. Germline CDR1 MNHNY, CDR2 SVGAGI (reference sequence). The V segment lost 6 bases and the J segment 5 bases; nucleotides outside the gene matches: 10. The CDR3, as DNA: TGTGCCAGCAGCCCTCCGGGACTAGCGCCGGACGAGCAGTACTTC. Its translation is CASSPPGLAPDEQYF.

This clone showed up just a few times. V usage is TRBV2 and J usage is TRBJ1-5; D gene uncertain. The CDR3 length is 16 residues. Trimming took 3 bases from V and 3 from J, leaving 15 bases between them. Germline V gives CDR1 SNHLY, CDR2 FYNNEI. CDR3 DNA sequence: TGTGCCAGCAGTGAGAGGTCAGCTTTTTCCAATCAGCCCCAGCATTTT. Translated, it gives CASSERSAFSNQPQHF.

J is TRBJ2-7 and V is TRBV13; D ambiguous. CDR1 is PRHDT, CDR2 FYEKMQ, per germline (reference sequence). The CDR3 loop spans 11 amino acids. Trimming stripped 6 bases from V and 4 bases from J, with 7 bases between. This CDR3 is CASSRSYEQYF. In nucleotides, the CDR3 is TGTGCCAGCAGTCGGAGTTACGAGCAGTACTTC.

The V and J genes are TRBV11-3 and TRBJ1-1; D perhaps matches TRBD1 (6 bases). Trimming removed 5 bases from V and 1 base from J, with 11 bases in between. Germline-derived CDR1 and CDR2 are SGHNT and YENEEA. The CDR3 has 14 residues. CDR3 amino acids: CASSRGAQNTEAFF. The CDR3 DNA reads TGTGCCAGCAGCCGGGGGGCGCAGAACACTGAAGCTTTCTTT.

Here the CDR3 reads CASSFGTVQETQYF. The CDR3, as DNA: TGCGCCAGCAGCTTTGGGACAGTCCAAGAGACCCAGTACTTC. The genes are TRBV5-1 and TRBJ2-5, with 7 bases that match TRBD1. Germline V gene lookup returns CDR1 SGHRS and CDR2 YFSETQ. V gave up 2 bases and J gave up 1 base; unmatched junction bases: 2. The CDR3 spans 14 residues.

This chain connects TRBV7-9 to TRBJ2-7, with 7 positions matching TRBD1. Germline CDR1 and CDR2: SEHNR and FQNEAQ (reference sequence). The CDR3 runs to 14 residues. The CDR3 spells CSVVLGTAHYEQYF. In nucleotides, the CDR3 is TGTTCCGTAGTACTAGGGACAGCTCATTACGAGCAGTACTTC.

The chain links TRBV11-1 to TRBJ2-1, with 7 bases matching TRBD2. Trimming cost V 5 bases and J 5 bases; bases outside gene matches: 9. The CDR3 is 15 amino acids. Germline V CDR1 and CDR2: SGHAT, FQDESV (reference sequence). CDR3 loop: CASSAWEREDNEQFF. The CDR3 DNA reads TGTGCCAGCAGCGCCTGGGAGCGGGAAGACAATGAGCAGTTCTTC.

The genes are TRBV7-9 and TRBJ2-1; D is unresolved. Germline V gene sequence: CDR1 SEHNR, CDR2 FQNEAQ (reference sequence). The V gene lost 0 bases and the J gene lost 7 bases, with 13 bases spanning the gap. This CDR3 has 15 amino acids. The CDR3 DNA sequence: TGTGCCAGCAGCTTAGCGCTAGGAGATCGAAATGAGCAGTTCTTC. Encoded protein: CASSLALGDRNEQFF.

The chain couples TRBV6-5 to TRBJ1-4; D not resolved. This CDR3 has 14 amino acids. V was trimmed by 5 bases and J by 6 bases, leaving 13 bases between them. Germline assignment: CDR1 MNHEY and CDR2 SVGAGI. The CDR3 sequence is CASSDEGFYEKLFF. The CDR3, as DNA: TGTGCCAGCAGTGATGAGGGTTTTTATGAAAAACTGTTTTTT.

For the CDR3, the DNA is TGCGCCAGCAGCGCTTCAGGGATCACCGGGGAGCTGTTTTTT. Its protein product is CASSASGITGELFF. The chain links TRBV10-2 to TRBJ2-2, with D perhaps TRBD1 (5 bases). The CDR3 spans 14 residues. The germline CDR1 and CDR2 sequences are WSHSY and SAAADI. The V and J ends lost 6 bases and 4 bases respectively, with 12 bases between them.

This chain links TRBV30 with TRBJ2-5, with 7 bases fitting TRBD2. CDR1 and CDR2 from the germline V gene are GTSNPN and SVGIG (reference sequence). Trimming cost V 2 bases and J 2 bases; bases outside gene matches: 11. The CDR3 extends over 16 amino acids. The CDR3 loop is CAWSKGASGGQETQYF. The CDR3 bases are TGTGCCTGGAGTAAAGGGGCTAGCGGTGGACAAGAGACCCAGTACTTC.

This chain joins TRBV7-9 and TRBJ1-1; 9 positions match TRBD1. Germline loops: CDR1 SEHNR, CDR2 FQNEAQ (reference sequence). This CDR3 region has 17 residues. Germline trimming cut 1 base from V and 1 base from J; bases unmatched to any gene: 7. Here the CDR3 DNA reads TGTGCCAGCAGCTTAGGGTTTAAGGGACAGGGGAACACTGAAGCTTTCTTT. Its translation is CASSLGFKGQGNTEAFF.

The gene calls are TRBV7-6 and TRBJ1-2, with 9 bases matching TRBD1. This CDR3 has 15 residues. Germline V lookup: CDR1 SGHVS, CDR2 FNYEAQ. J was trimmed by 9 bases and V by 5 bases; bases with no gene match: 13. The DNA for the CDR3 is TGTGCCAGCAGCCAAGGCTCCGGGACAGGGTTTCGCTACACCTTC. This gives the protein CASSQGSGTGFRYTF.

The rearrangement joins TRBV7-2 to TRBJ2-1; 7 nucleotides match TRBD1. The CDR3 sequence is 14 residues long. Trimming cost V 4 bases and J 5 bases; bases outside gene matches: 5. CDR1 and CDR2 from the germline V gene are SGHTA and FQGNSA. The CDR3, as DNA: TGTGCCAGCAGCTCAAGACAGGGAAACAATGAGCAGTTCTTC. This sequence encodes CASSSRQGNNEQFF.